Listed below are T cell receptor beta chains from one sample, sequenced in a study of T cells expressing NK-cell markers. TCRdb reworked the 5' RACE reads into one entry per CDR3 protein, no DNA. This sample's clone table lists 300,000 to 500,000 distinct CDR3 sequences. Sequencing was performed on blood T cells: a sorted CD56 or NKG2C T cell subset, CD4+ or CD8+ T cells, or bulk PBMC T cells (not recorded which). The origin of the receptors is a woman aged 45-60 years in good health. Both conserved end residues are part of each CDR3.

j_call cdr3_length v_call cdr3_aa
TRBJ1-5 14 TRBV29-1 CSVASTGGGQPQHF
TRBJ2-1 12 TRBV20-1 CSARASGYEQFF
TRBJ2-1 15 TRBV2 CASSVVGRSYNEQFF
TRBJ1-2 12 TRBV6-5 CASGGDSYGYTF
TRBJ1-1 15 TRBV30 CAWSVFVGLNTEAFF
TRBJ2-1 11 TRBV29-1 CSVNSIPESIF
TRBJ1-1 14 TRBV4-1 CASAPSGGVTEAFF
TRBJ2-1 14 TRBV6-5 CASSYTQGAGEQFF
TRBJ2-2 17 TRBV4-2 CASSPRTGAQDTGELFF
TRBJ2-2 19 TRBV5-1 CASSPGLAGFFGNTGELFF
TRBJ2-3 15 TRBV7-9 CASRYRTGGRDTQYF
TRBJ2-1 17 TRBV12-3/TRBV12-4 CASSGRVLPKSYNEQFF
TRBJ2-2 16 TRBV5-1 CASSFGGDARTGELFF
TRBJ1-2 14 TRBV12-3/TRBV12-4 CASSFPQPGYGYTF
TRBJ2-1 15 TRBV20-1 CSARDETSGPNEQFF
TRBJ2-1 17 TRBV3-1 CASTGLAGGISYNEQFF
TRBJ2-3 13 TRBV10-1 CASAGEFTDTQYF
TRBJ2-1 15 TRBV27 CASSRPGLPVDEQFF
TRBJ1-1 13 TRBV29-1 CSVQGRLNTEAFF
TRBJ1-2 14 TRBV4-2 CASNEGTERCGYTF
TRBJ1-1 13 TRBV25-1 CASREEGWTEAFF
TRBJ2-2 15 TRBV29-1 CSVPRGQGLTGELFF
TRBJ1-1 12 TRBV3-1 CASSLVQGEAFF
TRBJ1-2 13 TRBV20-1 CSAPRLYNYGYTF
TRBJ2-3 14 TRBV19 CAIGLAGVADTQYF
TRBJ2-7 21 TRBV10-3 CAISDKFSGIFRDRTNYEQYF
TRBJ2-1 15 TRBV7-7 CASSQGDRTYNEQFF
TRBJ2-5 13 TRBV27 CAAWDYRRKTQYF
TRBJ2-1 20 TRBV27 CASSPLGLAGGASPYNEQFF
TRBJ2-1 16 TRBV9 CASSVGARPGYNEQFF
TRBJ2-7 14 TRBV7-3 CASSFSGGTYEQYF
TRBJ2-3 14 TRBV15 CATSSSAPTDTQYF
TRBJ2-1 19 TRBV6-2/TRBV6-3 CASSYPLLAGGPKRDEQFF
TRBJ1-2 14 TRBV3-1 CASSQGKGAYGYTF
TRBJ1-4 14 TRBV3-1 CASSPRPGGEKLFF
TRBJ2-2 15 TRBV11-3 CASSSRLENTGELFF
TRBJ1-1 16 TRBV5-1 CASSAQPGQKNTEAFF
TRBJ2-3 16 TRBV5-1 CASQKGRPTSTDTQYF
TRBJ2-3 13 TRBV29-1 CSARTASTDTQYF
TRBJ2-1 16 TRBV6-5 CASRPLADRGHNEQFF
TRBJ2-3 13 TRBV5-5 CASNPRGGGTQYF
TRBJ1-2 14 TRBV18 CASSPDRALYGYTF
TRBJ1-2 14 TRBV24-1 CATSDPGQPYGYTF